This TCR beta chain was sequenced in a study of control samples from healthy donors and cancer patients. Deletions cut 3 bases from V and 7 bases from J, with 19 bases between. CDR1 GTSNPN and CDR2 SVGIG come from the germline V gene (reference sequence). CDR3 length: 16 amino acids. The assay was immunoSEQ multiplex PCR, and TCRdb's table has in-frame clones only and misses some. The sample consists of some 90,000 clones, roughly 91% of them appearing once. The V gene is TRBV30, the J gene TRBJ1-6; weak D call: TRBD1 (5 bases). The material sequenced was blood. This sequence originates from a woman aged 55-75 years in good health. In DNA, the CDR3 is TGTGCCTGGAGGCCGGGTGCGGGGCTCGAAAATTCACCCCTCCACTTT. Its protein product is CAWRPGAGLENSPLHF.